Presented here are 20 T cell receptor beta chains from one specimen sequenced in a study of graft-versus-host responses after intestinal transplantation. As for time point: postoperative day 105 after intestinal transplantation (dayNNNN = postoperative day). To release intraepithelial and lamina propria lymphocytes, the graft tissue was processed. Here immunoSEQ multiplex PCR was the method, and the copy in TCRdb shows in-frame clones only, minus some. This table holds 3,600 or so clones, 75% found once. The material was ileum tissue, obtained 105 days after intestinal transplantation. These receptors all stem from a human patient who received an intestinal transplant, so some T cells may come from the graft donor.

This sequence joins TRBV19 and TRBJ1-6; 10 bases agree with TRBD1. The CDR3 consists of 14 residues. The germline V gene encodes CDR1 LNHDA and CDR2 SQIVND (reference sequence). V dropped 6 bases and J dropped 11; count of bases not matched to a gene: 7. The CDR3 sequence is CASSRDRGGAPLHF. CDR3 nucleotide sequence: TGTGCCAGTAGCCGGGACAGGGGAGGGGCACCCCTCCACTTT.

The chain links TRBV6-4 to TRBJ2-2; 8 bases are a match to TRBD2. After removal of 4 bases from V and 4 bases from J, the junction contained 8 bases not matched to a gene. In germline, CDR1 is MRHNA, CDR2 SNTAGT. The CDR3 is made up of 16 amino acids. CDR3 sequence: CASSGAGETGTGELFF. CDR3 coding DNA: TGTGCCAGCAGTGGAGCGGGAGAGACGGGCACCGGGGAGCTGTTTTTT.

This clone was observed a few times. V and J are TRBV7-6 and TRBJ2-3; D could derive from TRBD1 or TRBD2 (6 bases each). The CDR3 length is 13 residues. V lost 1 base and J 6 bases, leaving 8 bases between the germline ends. The germline V gene has CDR1 SGHVS and CDR2 FNYEAQ. This CDR3 is CASSLVGGDTQYF. CDR3 nucleotides: TGTGCCAGCAGCTTAGTAGGGGGGGATACGCAGTATTTT.

For this clone: Relative to the germline gene, one junction end is altered; a read error may explain this. The rearrangement joins TRBV11-2 to TRBJ2-5, with TRBD2 identical over 7 bases. There are 16 residues in the CDR3. The germline CDR1 and CDR2 sequences are SGHAT and FQNNGV. The CDR3 is CASSFFGPRRREIQYF. In nucleotides, the CDR3 is TGTGCCAGCAGCTTCTTCGGACCCAGAAGGCGGGAGATCCAGTACTTC.

J is TRBJ1-5 and V is TRBV5-4, with D hard to call. The CDR3 is 11 residues long. Trimming took 0 bases from V and 7 from J, leaving 2 bases between them. Germline assignment: CDR1 SGHNT and CDR2 YYREEE (reference sequence). CDR3 coding DNA: TGTGCCAGCAGCTTGGGGCAGCCCCAGCATTTT. This gives the protein CASSLGQPQHF.

In DNA form, the CDR3 reads TGTGCCAGTAGTCCACAATCTTCTAAACCCTCTAGGAGCTACGAGCAGTACTTC. Translating it yields CASSPQSSKPSRSYEQYF. J is TRBJ2-7 and V is TRBV19; D gene unclear. V was pared by 5 bases and J by 3 bases, with 26 bases between. Looked up from germline, CDR1 is LNHDA and CDR2 is SQIVND (reference sequence). This CDR3 region has 18 residues.

This clone was seen a few times. The rearrangement joins TRBV6-1 to TRBJ1-6; a weak D match, TRBD1 (6 bases). The CDR3 is 15 amino acids. Germline V gene lookup returns CDR1 MNHNS and CDR2 SASEGT. Trimming shortened V by 5 bases and J by 4 bases, and 12 bases separated the two germline ends. The CDR3 spells CASSPTGPYNSPLHF. In nucleotides, the CDR3 is TGTGCCAGCAGTCCGACAGGCCCTTATAATTCACCCCTCCACTTT.

J is TRBJ1-2 and V is TRBV28; D possibly corresponds to TRBD1 (5 bases). The CDR3 is 15 residues long. Trimming shortened V by 4 bases and J by 0 bases, and 12 bases separated the two germline ends. Germline V gene lookup returns CDR1 MDHEN and CDR2 SYDVKM. The CDR3 region is CASSSAGHSNYGYTF. The CDR3 DNA reads as TGTGCCAGCAGTTCGGCCGGACACTCTAACTATGGCTACACCTTC.

Points on this clone: A junction boundary mismatches the germline segment, possibly from a read error. The chain combines TRBV4-1 with TRBJ2-1; a possible D gene is TRBD2 (6 bases). Germline V gives CDR1 MGHRA, CDR2 YSYEKL. CDR3 length: 16 residues. CDR3 in DNA: TGCGCCATCAGCCAAGAAACCGGGGGCTCCTACAATGAGCAGTTCTTC. Translating gives CAISQETGGSYNEQFF.

The rearrangement uses TRBV2 and TRBJ2-5, with 10 bases aligning to TRBD1. The CDR3 is made up of 15 amino acids. Trimming took 6 bases from V and 1 from J; bases not matched to a gene: 5. The V gene's germline CDR1 is SNHLY and CDR2 FYNNEI. The CDR3 bases are TGTGCCAGCAGGCGACGGGACAGGGGCCAAGAGACCCAGTACTTC. Residues: CASRRRDRGQETQYF.

This chain joins TRBV15 and TRBJ1-6; D call uncertain. The V gene lost 6 bases and the J gene lost 3 bases, with 12 bases spanning the gap. The CDR3 loop spans 15 amino acids. Germline V gene sequence: CDR1 LNHNV, CDR2 YYDKDF (reference sequence). CDR3 residues: CATSSDRIYNSPLHF. The CDR3 nucleotides read TGTGCCACCAGTTCCGATCGGATCTATAATTCACCCCTCCACTTT.

The chain recombines TRBV21-1 with TRBJ1-5; the D call in the table, TRBD1, was not verified against the DNA. TRBV21-1 is an annotated pseudogene. There are 15 residues in the CDR3. Here the CDR3 DNA reads TGTGCCAGCAGCATCCAACAGGTATCCGCCTGGCCCCAGCATTTT. It encodes CASSIQQVSAWPQHF.

The rearrangement joins TRBV6-5 to TRBJ2-5; TRBD2 matches at 13 bases. The CDR3 totals 15 residues. Losses at the gene ends were 6 bases for V and 5 bases for J; bases not matched to a gene: 6. The germline V gene has CDR1 MNHEY and CDR2 SVGAGI. Written as DNA, the CDR3 is TGTGCCAGCAGCCTTACTAGCGGGGGGGCCGAGACCCAGTACTTC. It codes for CASSLTSGGAETQYF.

This clone has a single count. The chain carries TRBV15 and TRBJ2-7, with D possibly being TRBD1 (6 bases). The CDR3 length is 15 residues. Between the trimmed V and J ends, which lost 0 bases and 3 bases, there was a span of 12 bases. Germline CDR1 is LNHNV and CDR2 is YYDKDF (reference sequence). The CDR3 region is CATSRDREGGYEQYF. The DNA for the CDR3 is TGTGCCACCAGCAGAGATCGTGAAGGGGGCTACGAGCAGTACTTC. Full variable domain (missing parts from reference TRBV15 and TRBJ2-7): DAMVIQNPRYQVTQFGKPVTLSCSQTLNHNVMYWYQQKSSQAPKLLFHYYDKDFNNEADTPDNFQSRRPNTSFCFLDIRSPGLGDTAMYLCATSRDREGGYEQYFGPGTRLTVT.

The rearrangement uses TRBV7-3 and TRBJ2-2; D is possibly TRBD1 (5 bases). Germline V lookup: CDR1 SGHTA, CDR2 FQGTGA. V shed 3 bases and J shed 0 bases, with 5 bases lying between them. This CDR3 is built from 14 residues. For the CDR3, the DNA is TGTGCCAGCAGCTTGACAGCGAACACCGGGGAGCTGTTTTTT. It is translated as CASSLTANTGELFF. The full variable domain, its missing parts supplied by reference TRBV7-3 and TRBJ2-2, is GAGVSQTPSNKVTEKGKYVELRCDPISGHTALYWYRQSLGQGPEFLIYFQGTGAADDSGLPNDRFFAVRPEGSVSTLKIQRTERGDSAVYLCASSLTANTGELFFGEGSRLTVL.

The rearrangement uses TRBV4-1 and TRBJ2-3; D gene uncertain. CDR3 length: 14 amino acids. Looked up from germline, CDR1 is MGHRA and CDR2 is YSYEKL. V was trimmed by 0 bases and J by 7 bases, leaving 11 bases between them. CDR3 sequence reads: CASSQDETVNTQYF. The CDR3 DNA follows: TGCGCCAGCAGCCAAGACGAGACCGTAAATACGCAGTATTTT.

In nucleotides, the CDR3 is TGTGCCAGCAGTAACCTAGGGGGTATCTACGAGCAGTACTTC. It translates to CASSNLGGIYEQYF. The chain uses TRBV6-5 and TRBJ2-7, with D possibly being TRBD1 (6 bases). Looked up from germline, CDR1 is MNHEY and CDR2 is SVGAGI. This CDR3 spans 14 amino acids. V was trimmed by 5 bases and J by 3 bases, leaving 14 bases between them.

The rearrangement joins TRBV27 to TRBJ2-5, with TRBD1 matching over 11 bases. Germline-derived CDR1 and CDR2 are MNHEY and SMNVEV (reference sequence). This CDR3 region has 15 residues. Trimming removed 5 bases from V and 3 bases from J; junction bases left unmatched: 5. The CDR3 DNA follows: TGTGCCAGCAGTGCGCCGGGACAGGGGGAAGAGACCCAGTACTTC. Translating gives CASSAPGQGEETQYF.

The rearrangement links TRBV4-2 to TRBJ2-7; weak D call: TRBD1 (6 bases). CDR3 length: 14 amino acids. Germline V gene lookup returns CDR1 LGHNA and CDR2 YNFKEQ. Trimming pared 0 bases from V and 3 bases from J, leaving 9 bases between. The CDR3 is CASSQEWGLYEQYF. CDR3 DNA sequence: TGTGCCAGCAGCCAAGAGTGGGGGCTCTACGAGCAGTACTTC.

V gene TRBV7-9 combines with J gene TRBJ2-7; 10 bases map to TRBD1. J lost 6 bases, V lost 5 bases, and 7 bases had no gene match. The V gene's germline CDR1 is SEHNR and CDR2 FQNEAQ (reference sequence). This CDR3 has 14 residues. CDR3 loop: CASSRGTGDREQYF. In nucleotides, the CDR3 is TGTGCCAGCAGCCGCGGGACAGGGGATCGCGAGCAGTACTTC.